This TCR beta chain was profiled in a study of blood T cells in healthy people across ages. The authors ran a second PCR of about 6 to 12 cycles using a sample-barcoded 5' primer and a J-beta primer mix. From the 5' RACE reads, TCRdb called clonotypes with MiXCR, one entry per CDR3 protein. This table holds 1.5 million to 2 million distinct CDR3 sequences, approximately 32% found once. This clonotype has just a few counts. Trimming cost V 2 bases and J 6 bases; bases outside gene matches: 5. The length of the CDR3 is 14 residues. CDR1 is GTSNPN and CDR2 is SVGIG in the germline V gene (reference sequence).

The sample was blood. The chain carries TRBV30 and TRBJ2-7, with 12 bases matching TRBD2. This receptor was taken from a woman aged 30 to 39 in good health. The CDR3 DNA reads as TGTGCCTGGAGTAGGACTAGCGGGGCCAGCGAGCAGTACTTC. It encodes CAWSRTSGASEQYF.